Sequencing of this TCR beta chain was carried out in a study of spatial heterogeneity in lung cancer. Study overall: Alpha-chain sequences were consistently detected less often than beta-chain sequences.

Time point: sample taken at primary tumor resection. From tumor, nontumor lung or frozen PBMC, whole RNA was taken unsorted for sequencing. The cohort: roughly 72 early-stage, untreated non-small cell lung cancer patients. The CDR3 covers 13 residues. Trimming cost V 0 bases and J 6 bases, with 7 bases left between them. Germline values: CDR1 LGHNA, CDR2 YSLEER. A unique molecular identifier was attached to every TCR cDNA molecule. TCRdb re-analysed the 5' RACE reads in MiXCR, keeping a single row per CDR3 protein. The sample records about 5,400 distinct CDR3 sequences, roughly 35% being singletons. About this clonotype: This beta chain represents an off-target read in a library built for alpha chains; its size is of limited meaning.

Sequencing was performed on PBMCs, taken at surgery. The rearrangement uses TRBV4-3 and TRBJ2-3; no clear D gene. The receptor comes from a female donor with early-stage non-small cell lung cancer. This CDR3 reads CASSQDPEDTQYF. The CDR3 DNA reads as TGCGCCAGCAGCCAAGATCCGGAGGATACGCAGTATTTT.